One sample yielded the 9 T cell receptor beta chains listed below, sequenced in a study of blood T cell repertoires in COVID-19. Only in-frame clones appear in the TCRdb table, and some are missing; sequencing was by immunoSEQ multiplex PCR. The table has around 180,000 clones, approximately 73% seen once. The source material was PBMCs or T cells enriched from blood (not recorded which). The receptors derive from a woman between 50 and 59 years old with acute COVID-19.

The chain couples TRBV18 to TRBJ2-3, with 7 bases aligning to TRBD1. The CDR3 totals 15 residues. Trimming removed 3 bases from V and 3 bases from J; junction bases left unmatched: 6. Germline V CDR1 and CDR2: KGHSH, LQKENI. CDR3 region: CASSPQGDGTDTQYF. CDR3 coding DNA: TGTGCCAGCTCACCTCAGGGGGATGGTACAGATACGCAGTATTTT.

In this sample, this clone turned up a few times. V and J are TRBV29-1 and TRBJ2-1, with unresolved D. The germline V gene encodes CDR1 SQVTM and CDR2 ANQGSEA. The V gene lost 7 bases and the J gene lost 6 bases, with 10 bases spanning the gap. There are 11 residues in the CDR3. DNA for the CDR3: TGCAGCGCCCATGGGCGCAATGAGCAGTTCTTC. Translating gives CSAHGRNEQFF.

The V call is TRBV19, the J call TRBJ1-4; D gene ambiguous. Per the germline V gene, CDR1 is LNHDA and CDR2 is SQIVND (reference sequence). The CDR3 consists of 14 residues. V lost 8 bases, J lost 1 base, and 11 bases lay in between. The CDR3 sequence is CASGSGITNEKLFF. CDR3 sequence (DNA): TGTGCCAGTGGGTCCGGGATAACTAATGAAAAACTGTTTTTT.

The chain combines TRBV30 with TRBJ2-2; perhaps TRBD2 as D (8 bases). Germline CDR1 and CDR2: GTSNPN and SVGIG (reference sequence). The CDR3 length is 15 residues. The CDR3 region has the DNA TGTGCTTGGTCGGGAGGGACAGACCTCACCGGGGAGCTGTTTTTT. Protein sequence: CAWSGGTDLTGELFF.

The chain employs TRBV10-1 and TRBJ2-1, with 9 bases that match TRBD2. The CDR3 totals 15 residues. CDR1 is WNHNN and CDR2 is SYGVQD in the germline V gene (reference sequence). J was trimmed by 6 bases and V by 3 bases; bases with no gene match: 6. The CDR3 DNA sequence: TGCGCCAGCAGTGACGGGAGCGGGGGGCGCAATGAGCAGTTCTTC. Its translation: CASSDGSGGRNEQFF.

The chain couples TRBV3-1 (or the pseudogene TRBV3-2) to TRBJ1-2; 9 positions agree with TRBD1. This CDR3 spans 15 amino acids. The V gene's germline CDR1 is LGHDT and CDR2 YNNKEL (reference sequence). The junction had 7 bases not matched to a gene; V was cut back by 2 bases and J by 6 bases. The CDR3 loop is CASSQLDRGFHGYTF. In DNA, the CDR3 is TGTGCCAGCAGCCAACTGGACAGGGGCTTCCATGGCTACACCTTC.

This clone was observed once. This chain's CDR3 is CASSRDRGDQPQHF. CDR3 DNA sequence: TGTGCCAGCAGCCGCGACAGGGGAGATCAGCCCCAGCATTTT. The chain recombines TRBV5-4 with TRBJ1-5; 8 bases agree with TRBD1. This CDR3 is 14 amino acids long. Germline V CDR1 and CDR2: SGHNT, YYREEE (reference sequence). Trimming removed 4 bases from V and 5 bases from J; junction bases left unmatched: 5.

The chain combines TRBV6-6 with TRBJ1-1; 9 nucleotides match TRBD1. Germline V gives CDR1 MNHNY, CDR2 SVGAGI (reference sequence). The CDR3 runs to 16 residues. V shed 1 base and J 5 bases; nucleotides not matched to a gene: 8. The CDR3 region has the DNA TGTGCCAGCAGTTACTTCACAGGGGGCGAGGGAACTGAAGCTTTCTTT. It encodes CASSYFTGGEGTEAFF.

The chain carries TRBV7-3 and TRBJ1-2; 7 bases map to TRBD1. Germline CDR1 is SGHTA and CDR2 is FQGTGA. The CDR3 loop spans 15 amino acids. Trimming at V came to 5 bases and at J to 10 bases, leaving 16 bases not matched to a gene. In DNA form, the CDR3 reads TGTGCCAGCAGCAGATTACCCCCGGGACAGTCACCCTACACCTTC. As protein: CASSRLPPGQSPYTF. Filled out from reference TRBV7-3 and TRBJ1-2, the complete variable domain reads GAGVSQTPSNKVTEKGKYVELRCDPISGHTALYWYRQSLGQGPEFLIYFQGTGAADDSGLPNDRFFAVRPEGSVSTLKIQRTERGDSAVYLCASSRLPPGQSPYTFGSGTRLTVV.